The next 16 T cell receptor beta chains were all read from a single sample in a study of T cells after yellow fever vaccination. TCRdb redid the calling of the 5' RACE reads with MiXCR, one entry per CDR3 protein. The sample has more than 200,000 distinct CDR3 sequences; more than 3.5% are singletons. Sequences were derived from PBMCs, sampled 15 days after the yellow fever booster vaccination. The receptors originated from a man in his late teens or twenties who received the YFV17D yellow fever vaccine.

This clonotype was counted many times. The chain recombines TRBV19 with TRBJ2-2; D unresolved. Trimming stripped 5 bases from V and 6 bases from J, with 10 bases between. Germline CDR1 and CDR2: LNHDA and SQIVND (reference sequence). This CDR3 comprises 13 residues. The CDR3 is CASSESRAGELFF. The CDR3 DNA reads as TGTGCCAGTAGTGAAAGTAGGGCCGGGGAGCTGTTTTTT. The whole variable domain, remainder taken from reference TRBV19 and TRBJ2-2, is DGGITQSPKYLFRKEGQNVTLSCEQNLNHDAMYWYRQDPGQGLRLIYYSQIVNDFQKGDIAEGYSVSREKKESFPLTVTSAQKNPTAFYLCASSESRAGELFFGEGSRLTVL.

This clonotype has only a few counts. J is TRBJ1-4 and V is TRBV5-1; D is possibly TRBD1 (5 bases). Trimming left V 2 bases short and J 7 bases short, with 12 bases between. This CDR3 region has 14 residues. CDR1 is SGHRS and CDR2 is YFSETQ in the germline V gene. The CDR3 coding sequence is TGCGCCAGCAGCTTCGGTGGGACGACTGAAAAACTGTTTTTT. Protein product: CASSFGGTTEKLFF.

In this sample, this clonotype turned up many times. As DNA, the CDR3 is TGCGCCAGCAGCTTGCAGGGCCATAATTCACCCCTCCACTTT. It translates to CASSLQGHNSPLHF. The V and J genes are TRBV5-1 and TRBJ1-6; tentative D call: TRBD1 (5 bases). The V end lost 1 base, the J end lost 5 bases, and 7 bases lay between the germline ends. This CDR3 is built from 14 residues. The germline gives CDR1 SGHRS, CDR2 YFSETQ.

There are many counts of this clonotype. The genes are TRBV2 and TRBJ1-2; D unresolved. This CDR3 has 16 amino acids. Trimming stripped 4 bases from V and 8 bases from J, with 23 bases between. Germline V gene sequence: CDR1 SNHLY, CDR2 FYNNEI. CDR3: CASSGPGGKDRFGYTF. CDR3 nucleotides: TGTGCCAGCAGTGGGCCAGGAGGGAAGGACCGGTTCGGCTACACCTTC.

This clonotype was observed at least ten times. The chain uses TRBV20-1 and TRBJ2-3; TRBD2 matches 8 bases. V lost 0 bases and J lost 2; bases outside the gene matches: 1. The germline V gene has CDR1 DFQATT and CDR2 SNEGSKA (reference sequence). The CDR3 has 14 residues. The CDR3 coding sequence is TGCAGTGCTAGAGATAGCGGGGTCACAGATACGCAGTATTTT. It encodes CSARDSGVTDTQYF.

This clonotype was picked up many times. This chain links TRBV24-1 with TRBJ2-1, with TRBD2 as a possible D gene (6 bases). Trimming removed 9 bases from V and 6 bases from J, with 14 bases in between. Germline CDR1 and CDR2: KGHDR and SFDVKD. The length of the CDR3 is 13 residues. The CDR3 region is CATGTGVTNEQFF. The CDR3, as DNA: TGTGCCACCGGGACGGGGGTTACCAATGAGCAGTTCTTC.

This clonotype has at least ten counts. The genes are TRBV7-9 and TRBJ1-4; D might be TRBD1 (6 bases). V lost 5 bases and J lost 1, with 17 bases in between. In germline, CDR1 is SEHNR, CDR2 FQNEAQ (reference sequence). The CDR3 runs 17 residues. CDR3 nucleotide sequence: TGTGCCAGCAGCGGCCATATACAGGGACGAACTAATGAAAAACTGTTTTTT. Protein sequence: CASSGHIQGRTNEKLFF.

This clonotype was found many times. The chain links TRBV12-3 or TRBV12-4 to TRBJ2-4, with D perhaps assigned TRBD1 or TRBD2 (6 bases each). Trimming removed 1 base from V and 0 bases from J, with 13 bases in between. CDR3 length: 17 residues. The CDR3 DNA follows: TGTGCCAGCAGTTTAGGTCATGGGGGGCAAGCCAAAAACATTCAGTACTTC. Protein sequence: CASSLGHGGQAKNIQYF.

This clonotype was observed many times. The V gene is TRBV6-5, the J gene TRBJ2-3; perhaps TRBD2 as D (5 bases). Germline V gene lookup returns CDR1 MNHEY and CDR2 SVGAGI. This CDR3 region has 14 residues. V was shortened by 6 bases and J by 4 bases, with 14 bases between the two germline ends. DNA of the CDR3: TGTGCCAGCAGCCGTAGCGACCTCCCAGATACGCAGTATTTT. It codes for CASSRSDLPDTQYF.

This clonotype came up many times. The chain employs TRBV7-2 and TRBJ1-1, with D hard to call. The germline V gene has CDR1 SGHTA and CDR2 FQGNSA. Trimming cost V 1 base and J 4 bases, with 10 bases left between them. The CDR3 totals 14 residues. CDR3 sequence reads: CASSLEVSGTEAFF. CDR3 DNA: TGTGCCAGCAGCTTAGAAGTGAGTGGCACTGAAGCTTTCTTT.

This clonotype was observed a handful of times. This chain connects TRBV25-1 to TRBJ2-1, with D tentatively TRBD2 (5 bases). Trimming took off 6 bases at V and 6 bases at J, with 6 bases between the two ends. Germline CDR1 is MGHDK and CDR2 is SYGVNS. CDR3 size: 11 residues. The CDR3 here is CASRGSNEQFF. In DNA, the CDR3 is TGTGCCAGCAGGGGGAGCAATGAGCAGTTCTTC.

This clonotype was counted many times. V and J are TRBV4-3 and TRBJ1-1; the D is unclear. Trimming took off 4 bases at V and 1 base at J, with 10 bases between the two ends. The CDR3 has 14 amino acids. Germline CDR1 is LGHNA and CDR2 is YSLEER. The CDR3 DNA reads TGCGCCAGCAGCCGGCACCCAACGAACACTGAAGCTTTCTTT. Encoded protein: CASSRHPTNTEAFF.

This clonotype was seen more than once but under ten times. CDR3 in DNA: TGTGCCAGCAGCTCCGGGCCTTCCAACAATGAGCAGTTCTTC. Protein product: CASSSGPSNNEQFF. This chain links TRBV7-6 with TRBJ2-1; no firm D call. Trimming stripped 4 bases from V and 5 bases from J, with 12 bases between. The V gene's germline CDR1 is SGHVS and CDR2 FNYEAQ. The CDR3 is made up of 14 amino acids.

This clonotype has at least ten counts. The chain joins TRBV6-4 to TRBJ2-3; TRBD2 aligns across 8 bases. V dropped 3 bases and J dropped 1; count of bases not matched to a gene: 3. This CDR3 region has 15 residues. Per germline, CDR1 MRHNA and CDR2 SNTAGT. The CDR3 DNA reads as TGTGCCAGCAGTGAGGGTAGCGGGGGCACAGATACGCAGTATTTT. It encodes CASSEGSGGTDTQYF.

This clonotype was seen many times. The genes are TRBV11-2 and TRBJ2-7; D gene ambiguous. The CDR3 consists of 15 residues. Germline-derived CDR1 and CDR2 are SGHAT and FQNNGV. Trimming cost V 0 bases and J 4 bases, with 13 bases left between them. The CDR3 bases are TGTGCCAGCAGCTTAGATCCTGGGCCCCATTACGAGCAGTACTTC. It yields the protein CASSLDPGPHYEQYF.

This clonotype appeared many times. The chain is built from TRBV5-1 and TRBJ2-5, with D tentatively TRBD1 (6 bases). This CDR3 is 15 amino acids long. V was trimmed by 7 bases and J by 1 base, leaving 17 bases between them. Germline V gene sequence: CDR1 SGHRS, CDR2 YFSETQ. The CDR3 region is CASGPGTTVQETQYF. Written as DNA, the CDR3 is TGCGCCAGCGGACCCGGGACAACCGTCCAAGAGACCCAGTACTTC.